The source of this TCR beta chain is a study of T cell repertoires in cytomegalovirus infection (dated by TCRdb to between 2018 and 2021). Study-level background: Alongside well-studied HLA-B-restricted epitopes, the peptide stimulations were aimed at recently identified HLA-C-restricted CMV epitopes, whose presentation resists viral immunomodulation. The HLA type of each donor mattered for the analysis, because public TCR beta signatures pointed to carriage of CMV infection along with the matching HLA type. Overall study outcomes, separate from this receptor: Cumulative frequency of public TCR beta family members discriminated carriers of CMV infection plus the relevant HLA type in this cohort and an independent approximately 360-donor cohort. The ex vivo response was dominated by HLA-C-restricted CMV-specific TCR beta clonotypes, which also provided the single most frequent clonotype in two of eight donors.

Per the publication, the treatment or condition label means: in vitro stimulation with specific CMV peptide epitopes to enrich CMV-specific T cells. Sequencer: Illumina HiSeq 1500. TCRdb redid the processing of the public reads, applying fastp at Q25 and MiXCR, and retained in-frame beta chains. Merged by CDR3 protein, the rows form single entries marked with the most common genes and DNA. Counted in this sample were roughly 700,000 distinct CDR3 sequences; roughly 36% of them appeared once. The top ten clones comprise over 15% of the sample. In its sample, this clonotype was seen once. Its cognate antigen has yet to be identified. No base quality information exists; no much larger clone differs at one position. Evidence from a single read is weak. The source of this sequence is a human donor in good health (CMV status not recorded). Some clones in this sample may be carry-over from other donors' samples. The input for sequencing was cultured PBMCs, taken from culture after CMV antigen stimulation.

The DNA sequence is given as TGCAGTGTGGGAGTGGAGACTAGCGGTTTTTGGTATACGCAGTATTTT. This gives the protein CSVGVETSGFWYTQYF. The chain employs TRBV20-1 and TRBJ2-3; 9 central bases correspond to TRBD2. According to the germline V gene (reference sequence), CDR1 reads DFQATT and CDR2 reads SNEGSKA. The CDR3 covers 16 residues, taking in both the cysteine and the phenylalanine. Only the CDR3 portion is preserved as DNA: 48 bases, with reading frame beginning at the first base. Trimmed from V: 7 bases; trimmed from J: 7 bases; junction bases lacking a gene match: 18.